This TCR beta chain was sequenced in a study of T-cell memory formation after mild COVID-19. The study, taken as a whole, reports: Contracting CD4+ clones were located mainly in CM and EM, and CD8+ clones in EMRA. Later expanders leaned CD4+, whereas day 15 to 85 contracting clones were balanced CD4/CD8.

TCRdb re-called the 5' RACE reads through MiXCR, storing one row per CDR3 protein. The data contain about 360,000 distinct CDR3 sequences, approximately 14% of them singletons. Trimming at V came to 4 bases and at J to 5 bases, leaving 9 bases not matched to a gene. Germline V gives CDR1 ENHRY, CDR2 SYGVKD. The CDR3 has 17 amino acids. Worth noting for this clonotype: Its antigen is unknown.

The sequenced material came from PBMCs or a T cell subset sorted from them (not recorded which). The origin of this receptor is a man aged 18 to 30 who had mild COVID-19 (a few samples of this study predate the infection). Cell type and time point are not known. J is TRBJ2-5 and V is TRBV10-3; TRBD2 aligns across 14 bases. CDR3 in amino acids: CAISATSGGAEGETQYF. The CDR3 DNA is TGTGCCATCAGTGCGACTAGCGGGGGGGCCGAGGGTGAGACCCAGTACTTC.